This T cell receptor (beta chain) was sequenced for a study of identical twins. Study-level results: Abundant cord blood beta clonotypes carried fewer insertions; memory repertoires showed none.

Comment on this clonotype: No antigen is known for it.

TCRdb analysed the 5' RACE reads with MiXCR anew, one entry per CDR3 protein. The table lists 400,000 to 550,000 distinct CDR3 sequences, around 24% of them singletons. Germline V gives CDR1 SGHRS, CDR2 YFSETQ. This CDR3 is built from 16 residues. V lost 2 bases, J lost 3 bases, and 7 bases stayed unmatched. Healthy Caucasians supplied all donations. The same sample was also studied in work on T cells expressing NK-cell markers. That work states: About six donors carried dominant NKG2C+ clonotypes that made up roughly 1.0-7.5% of their CD8+ T cells.

The sequence came from a woman aged 18-35 years in good health. The material sequenced was CD4+ T cells sorted from blood. This chain joins TRBV5-1 and TRBJ2-2, with 7 bases fitting TRBD2. The CDR3 DNA follows: TGCGCCAGCAGCTTCGGGGGGACCGGTGACACCGGGGAGCTGTTTTTT. It encodes CASSFGGTGDTGELFF.